These 22 T cell receptor beta chains were all obtained from the same sample, sequenced in a study of T cells in women clearing cervical HPV infection. Generated by immunoSEQ multiplex PCR, the TCRdb table keeps only in-frame clones and is missing some. Its table records 25,000 to 30,000 clones. Material for sequencing was blood buffy coat. The receptors were gathered from a woman between 18 and 70 years old with a cervical HPV16 infection that either progressed to CIN3+ or cleared (not recorded which).

Regarding this clone: The read gets to within 3 residues of the CDR3 end, and the germline J gene fills in the rest. The chain joins TRBV7-2 to TRBJ2-7; the D is unclear. Germline V gene data show CDR1 as SGHTA and CDR2 as FQGNSA. The CDR3 has 13 amino acids. The V end lost 5 bases, the J end lost 2 bases, and 10 bases lay between the germline ends. The CDR3 spells CASSPQITYEQYF. The covered CDR3 bases are TGTGCCAGCAGCCCACAGATCACCTACGAG.

Comment on this clone: The CDR3 end is not reached by the read, which stops 3 residues before it; the germline J gene fills it in. V is TRBV7-2 and J is TRBJ1-1; 8 bases agree with TRBD1. Losses at the gene ends were 4 bases for V and 1 base for J; bases not matched to a gene: 5. CDR3 length: 15 amino acids. Looked up from germline, CDR1 is SGHTA and CDR2 is FQGNSA. CDR3 in amino acids: CASSSLGTGNTEAFF. The sequenced CDR3 bases are TGTGCCAGCAGCTCCTTAGGGACAGGGAACACTGAA.

Remarks on this clone: The read terminates 3 residues before the CDR3 end, so the remaining end is supplied by the germline J gene. The rearrangement uses TRBV29-1 and TRBJ2-7; 11 nucleotides match TRBD1. The CDR3 totals 13 residues. Trimming took 7 bases from V and 1 from J; bases not matched to a gene: 3. Germline V gene lookup returns CDR1 SQVTM and CDR2 ANQGSEA. The part of the CDR3 DNA that was read is TGCAGCGCCTGGGACAGGGGGTCCTACGAG. Residues: CSAWDRGSYE. The CDR3 reads in full as CSAWDRGSYEQYF.

A word on this clone: Sequencing ends 3 residues short of the CDR3 end; the germline J gene provides the rest. V gene TRBV6-2 or TRBV6-3 combines with J gene TRBJ2-7, with TRBD2 matching 13 bases. Per the germline V gene, CDR1 is MNHEY and CDR2 is SVGEGT. Unmatched junction bases numbered 6, after V lost 4 bases and J lost 3 bases. The CDR3 contains 16 residues. The part of the CDR3 DNA that was read is TGTGCCAGCAGTTTGTCCGGGACTAGCGGGAACTACGAG. This gives the protein CASSLSGTSGNYE. The whole CDR3 is CASSLSGTSGNYEQYF.

About this clone itself: Read coverage stops 3 residues before the CDR3 terminus; the germline J gene supplies the remainder. V is TRBV7-9 and J is TRBJ1-2; possible D gene TRBD1, 5 bases. This CDR3 contains 15 residues. Germline V gene sequence: CDR1 SEHNR, CDR2 FQNEAQ (reference sequence). This CDR3 reads CASSHRDSYTYDYTF. CDR3 bases read: TGTGCCAGCAGCCACCGGGACTCCTACACCTACGAC.

As regards this clone: The CDR3 end is not reached by the read, which stops 3 residues before it; the germline J gene fills it in. The chain combines TRBV19 with TRBJ1-2; D possibly corresponds to TRBD1 (5 bases). The V gene lost 4 bases and the J gene lost 4 bases, with 16 bases spanning the gap. The CDR3 has 15 residues. Germline V gives CDR1 LNHDA, CDR2 SQIVND (reference sequence). Partial CDR3 DNA: TGTGCCAGTAGTACCAACCAGGGAGAGCGCTATGGC. Encoded protein: CASSTNQGERYG. The whole CDR3 reads CASSTNQGERYGYTF.

Details on this clone: The observed sequence ends 3 residues before the CDR3 terminus, with the missing tail filled in from the germline J gene. The rearrangement joins TRBV5-6 to TRBJ1-4, with TRBD1 identical over 8 bases. The CDR3 has 14 amino acids. The V segment lost 4 bases and the J segment 8 bases; nucleotides outside the gene matches: 7. Germline-derived CDR1 and CDR2 are SGHDT and YYEEEE. The CDR3 protein is CASSKDRVDEKLFF. The covered CDR3 bases are TGTGCCAGCAGCAAGGACAGGGTCGACGAAAAA.

On this clone: The CDR3 end lies 3 residues beyond the end of the read and is filled in from the germline J gene. The V call is TRBV5-1, the J call TRBJ1-2, with 9 bases identical to TRBD1. The CDR3 contains 16 residues. Germline CDR1 is SGHRS and CDR2 is YFSETQ. Partial CDR3 DNA: TGCGCCAGCAGCCTCCGATTTACAGGGGGCGGGGAGACC. Amino acids: CASSLRFTGGGET. The whole CDR3 region reads CASSLRFTGGGETYTF.

To note about this clone: With the read ending 3 residues before the CDR3 end, the germline J gene is used to fill in that end. The J gene is TRBJ2-1, the V gene TRBV2; D perhaps matches TRBD2 (7 bases). Germline V gene data show CDR1 as SNHLY and CDR2 as FYNNEI. The CDR3 totals 19 residues. Trimming left V 1 base short and J 5 bases short, with 24 bases between. This chain's CDR3 is CASSEEGGGDGILDNEQFF. The DNA read from the CDR3 is TGTGCCAGCAGTGAAGAGGGGGGGGGAGACGGAATTCTTGACAATGAG.

Details on this clone: The read falls 3 residues short of the CDR3 end, and the missing part is taken from the germline J gene. The chain links TRBV7-6 to TRBJ2-3; D is perhaps TRBD2 (5 bases). The CDR3 covers 16 residues. Germline V CDR1 and CDR2: SGHVS, FNYEAQ. Partial CDR3 DNA: TGTGCCAGCAGCTTAGCGATCCTTACCGCCGGGGAGACG. Amino acid sequence: CASSLAILTAGET. The whole CDR3 reads CASSLAILTAGETQYF.

In the case of this clone: Coverage ceases 3 residues before the CDR3 finishes, and the germline J gene fills in the end. The chain carries TRBV20-1 and TRBJ1-1; D unclear. The CDR3 covers 14 residues. Per the germline V gene, CDR1 is DFQATT and CDR2 is SNEGSKA (reference sequence). Between the trimmed V and J ends, which lost 2 bases and 3 bases, there was a span of 13 bases. CDR3 region: CSARQVGRDTEAFF. CDR3 DNA, as far as it was read: TGCAGTGCTAGACAGGTGGGTCGCGACACTGAA.

A remark on this clone: The read ends 3 residues before the CDR3 terminus; that terminus is restored from the germline J gene. The chain uses TRBV10-3 and TRBJ1-5, with 8 nucleotides matching TRBD1. Germline V gives CDR1 ENHRY, CDR2 SYGVKD. Trimming cost V 10 bases and J 3 bases; bases outside gene matches: 8. This CDR3 region has 14 residues. The part of the CDR3 DNA that was read is TGTGCCAGCCAGGGGGCGAACGCCAATCAGCCC. Amino acids: CASQGANANQP. The CDR3 in its entirety is CASQGANANQPQHF.

As to this clone: The read ends 3 residues before the CDR3 terminus; that terminus is restored from the germline J gene. The chain is built from TRBV2 and TRBJ1-5, with 8 positions matching TRBD1. V shed 7 bases, J shed 0 bases, and the junction held 5 bases outside the gene matches. There are 15 residues in the CDR3. Germline-derived CDR1 and CDR2 are SNHLY and FYNNEI. The DNA read from the CDR3 is TGTGCCAGCAAAGACAGGGGACTTAGCAATCAGCCC. Protein product: CASKDRGLSNQP. The CDR3 in full is CASKDRGLSNQPQHF.

On this clone: The CDR3 goes on 3 residues after the read ends, and that part is filled in from the germline J gene. The chain is built from TRBV19 and TRBJ2-3; 9 bases are a match to TRBD2. Per the germline V gene, CDR1 is LNHDA and CDR2 is SQIVND (reference sequence). The CDR3 consists of 15 residues. V lost 8 bases and J lost 2; bases outside the gene matches: 8. CDR3 region: CASSVLAGNTDTQYF. The sequenced CDR3 bases are TGTGCCAGTTCCGTACTAGCGGGCAACACAGATACG.

Points on this clone: Read data end 3 residues before the CDR3 end; the end is taken from the germline J gene. The rearrangement uses TRBV20-1 and TRBJ2-7, with 9 bases matching TRBD1. The length of the CDR3 is 16 residues. CDR1 DFQATT and CDR2 SNEGSKA come from the germline V gene (reference sequence). V lost 0 bases and J lost 3; bases outside the gene matches: 9. CDR3 DNA (partial): TGCAGTGCTAGAGAGAATCGGGGACAGGGAAGCTACGAG. Protein sequence: CSARENRGQGSYE. The CDR3 in full is CSARENRGQGSYEQYF.

Remarks on this clone: The read gets to within 3 residues of the CDR3 end, and the germline J gene fills in the rest. This chain uses TRBV30 with TRBJ2-3; D possibly matches TRBD1 or TRBD2 (5 bases each). V was pared by 3 bases and J by 1 base, with 14 bases between. The germline V gene encodes CDR1 GTSNPN and CDR2 SVGIG (reference sequence). The CDR3 loop spans 15 amino acids. CDR3 amino acids: CAWRGWETGTDTQYF. The part of the CDR3 DNA that was read is TGTGCCTGGAGGGGTTGGGAGACAGGCACAGATACG.

Notes on this clone: The CDR3 end falls 3 residues outside the read, so it is completed with the germline J gene. The J gene is TRBJ2-5, the V gene TRBV5-6, with 7 bases that match TRBD1. Germline-derived CDR1 and CDR2 are SGHDT and YYEEEE. The CDR3 runs to 14 residues. The trim removed 4 bases at V and 2 bases at J, leaving 5 bases unmatched. CDR3 DNA (partial): TGTGCCAGCAGCCAGGGACAGCCGCAAGAGACC. It is translated as CASSQGQPQET. In full, the CDR3 reads CASSQGQPQETQYF.

This clone ranks as medium-sized (0.01 to 0.1%) in terms of frequency. The DNA ends 3 residues before the CDR3 does, and the rest of the CDR3 is filled in from the germline J gene. The chain recombines TRBV29-1 with TRBJ1-2; D gene uncertain. The CDR3 totals 14 residues. CDR1 is SQVTM, CDR2 ANQGSEA, per germline. V shed 1 base and J shed 4 bases, with 13 bases lying between them. The CDR3 DNA, read in part, is TGCAGCGTTGAAGGAGGCACAACCGTCTATGGC. Encoded protein: CSVEGGTTVYG. The CDR3, in full, reads CSVEGGTTVYGYTF.

Details on this clone: From the germline J gene comes the end of the CDR3, since the read stops 3 residues before it. The chain carries TRBV5-1 and TRBJ2-1; maybe TRBD1 (6 bases). Trimming pared 5 bases from V and 2 bases from J, leaving 14 bases between. The CDR3 sequence is 15 residues long. Germline V CDR1 and CDR2: SGHRS, YFSETQ. The CDR3 DNA, read in part, is TGCGCCAGCAGACAGGGCGAAGAGGCCTACAATGAG. This sequence encodes CASRQGEEAYNE. The entire CDR3 reads CASRQGEEAYNEQFF.

A word on this clone: The read ends 3 residues shy of where the CDR3 ends; the end is completed using the germline J gene. The chain recombines TRBV2 with TRBJ2-6, with 7 bases aligning to TRBD1. The CDR3 totals 18 residues. Germline CDR1 and CDR2: SNHLY and FYNNEI. Trimming removed 6 bases from V and 0 bases from J; junction bases left unmatched: 11. The DNA read from the CDR3 is TGTGCCAGCAGGCGAAGGGACAGCCAATACTCTGGGGCCAACGTC. This translates into CASRRRDSQYSGANV. The CDR3 in full is CASRRRDSQYSGANVLTF.

Comment on this clone: The observed sequence ends 3 residues before the CDR3 terminus, with the missing tail filled in from the germline J gene. The V gene is TRBV9, the J gene TRBJ2-3, with a possible D match to TRBD1 (5 bases). The V gene lost 0 bases and the J gene lost 5 bases, with 10 bases spanning the gap. Germline CDR1 reads SGDLS; CDR2 reads YYNGEE. This CDR3 is 14 amino acids long. The CDR3 DNA, read in part, is TGTGCCAGCAGCGTAGCTTATCAGGGAGATACG. It encodes CASSVAYQGDT. The full CDR3 is CASSVAYQGDTQYF.

Turning to this clone: The sequenced fragment ends 3 residues before the CDR3 boundary, so the rest is inferred from the germline J gene. This chain uses TRBV6-4 with TRBJ1-2; D may be TRBD1 (5 bases). The CDR3 is 15 amino acids. Germline V lookup: CDR1 MRHNA, CDR2 SNTAGT. The CDR3 spells CASTVWGGSKETYTF. The covered CDR3 bases are TGTGCCAGCACTGTCTGGGGGGGGTCTAAAGAGACC.